This T cell receptor beta chain was obtained from a study of post-analysis software for immune sequencing data. For this clonotype: Its specificity is unknown. A read error may account for a junction end that differs from germline.

Unique molecular identifiers had been added to the TCR beta cDNA libraries. TCRdb ran MiXCR on the PCR reads and lists one entry per CDR3 protein. The data hold about 760,000 distinct CDR3 sequences, with roughly 27% observed a single time. The CDR3 loop spans 14 amino acids. Germline lookup yields CDR1 DFQATT and CDR2 SNEGSKA (reference sequence). The study's findings and limits: People with multiple sclerosis had a significantly lower normalized Chao1 diversity than controls did. TRBV segments more frequent in patients than in controls numbered roughly 5 and included TRBV5-6, TRBV5-1 and TRBV20-1.

Sequencing used blood. The chain combines TRBV20-1 with TRBJ1-4; weak D call: TRBD1 (6 bases). This sequence was found in a girl aged 5-17 years with multiple sclerosis. The chain's CDR3 is CSALNRAFNEKRFF. The CDR3 nucleotides are TGCAGTGCTCTAAACAGGGCCTTCAATGAAAAACGGTTTTTT.